This T cell receptor beta chain appears in the sequencing data of a study of CD8 T cells in Susac syndrome. Study-level points and caveats: As the study acknowledged, the number of individuals in its TCR sequencing and HLA analysis was relatively small.

For this clonotype: Antigen specificity is unknown. One end of the junction varies from germline; a read error may be responsible.

The CDR3 totals 19 residues. Germline V CDR1 and CDR2: DFQATT, SNEGSKA (reference sequence). The RNA, about 0.45 to 1 ug, was put through reverse transcription using random hexamers. Amplification of TCR beta CDR3 used immunoSEQ multiplex PCR across 54 Vbeta and 13 Jbeta. TCRdb fed the immunoSEQ multiplex PCR reads into MiXCR, producing one record per CDR3 protein. The sample has 27,000 or so distinct CDR3 sequences, roughly 94% seen once. TEMRA cells were FACS-enriched, while CD8+ and CD4+ T cells were negatively isolated. The origin of this receptor is a human donor in good health. Input material: CD8+ T cells from PBMCs. This chain connects TRBV20-1 to TRBJ1-2; 9 nucleotides match TRBD1. CDR3 DNA: TGCAGTGCTAGAGTTTTTTGGGGGGACAGGGAAGACCCCTACTATGGCTGCACCTTC. Protein: CSARVFWGDREDPYYGCTF.